The clone carrying this TCR beta chain came up a few times. Antigen: not known. Trimming shortened V by 0 bases and J by 9 bases, and 10 bases separated the two germline ends. The germline gives CDR1 SGHRS, CDR2 YFSETQ. This CDR3 has 13 residues. This specimen belongs to a study of T-cell reconstitution after alpha-beta-depleted transplantation in children. Preparation of the TCRbeta library was carried out with unique molecular identifiers. TCRdb recomputed calls from the PCR reads with MiXCR, one row per CDR3 protein. The sample includes around 700,000 distinct CDR3 sequences, 10% to 15% of them seen just once. General observations from the study: Alpha-beta T cells present about two months after transplant were reported to originate from several hundred expanded graft clones. Surviving recipient cells, namely T cells and thymic progenitors, were the source of high day-60 TCRbeta diversity in some patients. T-cell numbers and diversity one year post-transplant derived largely from freshly generated T cells.

The sample was PBMCs, taken before TCRalphabeta/CD19-depleted stem cell transplant. The V gene is TRBV5-1, the J gene TRBJ2-1; D is undetermined. This receptor was taken from a girl aged 2 to 9 with congenital amegakaryocytic thrombocytopenia, due to receive a stem cell transplant. CDR3 protein: CASSLDLRPEQFF. The CDR3, as DNA: TGCGCCAGCAGCTTGGACCTCCGCCCTGAGCAGTTCTTC.